This passage covers 15 T cell receptor beta chains from one sample sequenced in a study of radiation and T cells in renal cell carcinoma. The time point: baseline pretreatment blood. Treatment described: 15 Gy SBRT to primary tumor, nephrectomy 4 weeks later. TCRdb keeps only in-frame clones here, not all; method: immunoSEQ multiplex PCR. The sample yields more than 95,000 clones, about four fifths seen once. The source was blood, collected from a patient whose treatment included radiotherapy and nephrectomy. These receptors all come from an older woman with renal cell carcinoma.

The chain links TRBV28 to TRBJ1-2; a possible D gene is TRBD1 (5 bases). The length of the CDR3 is 12 residues. V dropped 11 bases and J dropped 2 bases, with 12 bases sitting between them. Germline CDR1 reads MDHEN; CDR2 reads SYDVKM. CDR3 DNA sequence: TGTGCCGAGGGCGGGGGGAACTATGGCTACACCTTC. It is translated as CAEGGGNYGYTF.

The chain links TRBV5-8 to TRBJ1-2, with D unresolved. Germline assignment: CDR1 SGHTS and CDR2 YDEGEE. V was trimmed by 1 base and J by 5 bases, leaving 9 bases between them. This CDR3 comprises 13 residues. The CDR3: CASSLPETYGYTF. The CDR3 region has the DNA TGTGCCAGCAGCTTGCCAGAGACATATGGCTACACCTTC. Based on the CDR3 plus reference TRBV5-8 and TRBJ1-2, the full variable domain is EAGVTQSPTHLIKTRGQQATLRCSPISGHTSVYWYQQALGLGLQFLLWYDEGEERNRGNFPPRFSGRQFPNYSSELNVNALELEDSALYLCASSLPETYGYTFGSGTRLTVV.

This clone turned up a few times. This rearrangement joins TRBV19 to TRBJ2-6; D is unclear. Trimming took off 6 bases at V and 0 bases at J, with 9 bases between the two ends. This CDR3 spans 15 amino acids. In germline, CDR1 is LNHDA, CDR2 SQIVND (reference sequence). The CDR3 coding sequence is TGTGCCAGTAGGGAGAGAGGCTCTGGGGCCAACGTCCTGACTTTC. Translation gives CASRERGSGANVLTF.

The rearrangement uses TRBV27 and TRBJ2-3; no firm D call. The CDR3 runs 14 residues. V was trimmed by 2 bases and J by 2 bases, leaving 8 bases between them. Germline V CDR1 and CDR2: MNHEY, SMNVEV (reference sequence). In nucleotides, the CDR3 is TGTGCCAGCAGTTTAACCCCCAACACAGATACGCAGTATTTT. This sequence encodes CASSLTPNTDTQYF.

This clone was seen a single time. The V gene is TRBV18, the J gene TRBJ2-7; TRBD1 aligns across 11 bases. Per germline, CDR1 KGHSH and CDR2 LQKENI. There are 15 residues in the CDR3. The V and J ends lost 6 bases and 2 bases, in that order; junction bases with no gene match: 6. The CDR3 DNA reads as TGTGCCAGCTCTCCGGGACAGGGGGGCACCTACGAGCAGTACTTC. Its translation is CASSPGQGGTYEQYF. The variable domain in full, completed from reference TRBV18 and TRBJ2-7, reads NAGVMQNPRHLVRRRGQEARLRCSPMKGHSHVYWYRQLPEEGLKFMVYLQKENIIDESGMPKERFSAEFPKEGPSILRIQQVVRGDSAAYFCASSPGQGGTYEQYFGPGTRLTVT.

This CDR3 is CASSLSDSYEQYF. The CDR3 DNA sequence: TGCGCCAGCAGCCTTTCGGACAGTTACGAGCAGTACTTC. The chain couples TRBV10-1 to TRBJ2-7, with a tentative D call TRBD1 (6 bases). This CDR3 spans 13 amino acids. V was cut by 6 bases and J by 4 bases, with 13 bases left in between. Looked up from germline, CDR1 is WNHNN and CDR2 is SYGVQD (reference sequence).

As for this clone: The germline gene is not matched at one end of the junction; a read error may be the cause. Other DNA sequences from this sample encode an identical CDR3 as well. J is TRBJ1-5 and V is TRBV19, with D unresolved. CDR1 LNHDA and CDR2 SQIVND come from the germline V gene (reference sequence). CDR3 length: 16 amino acids. The CDR3 here is CASSIGSDGSNQPQHF. The CDR3, as DNA: TGTGCCAGTAGCATAGGGAGCGACGGGAGCAATCAGCCCCAGCATTTT. Together with reference TRBV19 and TRBJ1-5, the CDR3 gives the full variable domain: DGGITQSPKYLFRKEGQNVTLSCEQNLNHDAMYWYRQDPGQGLRLIYYSQIVNDFQKGDIAEGYSVSREKKESFPLTVTSAQKNPTAFYLCASSIGSDGSNQPQHFGDGTRLSIL.

This chain uses TRBV6-1 with TRBJ1-2, with D possibly being TRBD1 (6 bases). Germline CDR1 reads MNHNS; CDR2 reads SASEGT. This CDR3 is built from 12 residues. Trimming cost V 8 bases and J 4 bases, with 11 bases left between them. The CDR3 here is CASSGVLYGYTF. In nucleotides, the CDR3 is TGTGCCAGCTCAGGGGTCCTCTATGGCTACACCTTC.

The gene calls are TRBV7-2 and TRBJ2-3; D unclear. The CDR3 runs 13 residues. Trimming took off 1 base at V and 2 bases at J, with 4 bases between the two ends. Germline V gene data show CDR1 as SGHTA and CDR2 as FQGNSA. In nucleotides, the CDR3 is TGTGCCAGCAGCTTAGACCACACAGATACGCAGTATTTT. Its translation: CASSLDHTDTQYF.

The chain employs TRBV6-5 and TRBJ2-1; 11 bases are shared with TRBD1. The V and J ends lost 0 bases and 7 bases, in that order; junction bases with no gene match: 5. Germline V lookup: CDR1 MNHEY, CDR2 SVGAGI. The CDR3 length is 16 residues. The CDR3 bases are TGTGCCAGCAGTTACTCGAGGACAGGGGGCGTGAATGAGCAGTTCTTC. Its protein is CASSYSRTGGVNEQFF.

The chain is built from TRBV4-3 and TRBJ2-1; D unclear. V was shortened by 0 bases and J by 6 bases, with 12 bases between the two germline ends. Germline loops: CDR1 LGHNA, CDR2 YSLEER. The CDR3 covers 15 residues. The CDR3 DNA reads as TGCGCCAGCAGCCAAGATGGGAACAGAATCAATGAGCAGTTCTTC. Translated, it gives CASSQDGNRINEQFF.

CDR3 amino acids: CASSLSSLYRDSNEKLFF. The CDR3 nucleotides are TGTGCCAGCAGTTTATCCTCTCTTTACCGGGACAGTAATGAAAAACTGTTTTTT. The chain uses TRBV27 and TRBJ1-4; 7 bases map to TRBD1. CDR1 MNHEY and CDR2 SMNVEV come from the germline V gene (reference sequence). The CDR3 is made up of 18 amino acids. V lost 0 bases to trimming and J lost 4 bases; unmatched junction nucleotides: 11. The whole variable domain, remainder taken from reference TRBV27 and TRBJ1-4, is EAQVTQNPRYLITVTGKKLTVTCSQNMNHEYMSWYRQDPGLGLRQIYYSMNVEVTDKGDVPEGYKVSRKEKRNFPLILESPSPNQTSLYFCASSLSSLYRDSNEKLFFGSGTQLSVL.

This clone was observed a few times. This chain uses TRBV7-9 with TRBJ1-3, with D maybe TRBD1 (5 bases). V dropped 2 bases and J dropped 4 bases, with 9 bases sitting between them. This CDR3 has 14 amino acids. CDR1 and CDR2 from the germline V gene are SEHNR and FQNEAQ (reference sequence). CDR3 sequence reads: CASSLPGWGNTIYF. CDR3 sequence (DNA): TGTGCCAGCAGCTTACCAGGGTGGGGAAACACCATATATTTT.

This chain joins TRBV7-2 and TRBJ1-6; TRBD1 agrees at 8 bases. There are 14 residues in the CDR3. CDR1 and CDR2 from the germline V gene are SGHTA and FQGNSA. The V segment lost 5 bases and the J segment 7 bases; nucleotides outside the gene matches: 4. The chain's CDR3 is CASSPDRGNSPLHF. CDR3 DNA: TGTGCCAGCAGCCCCGACAGGGGCAATTCACCCCTCCACTTT.

The genes are TRBV6-5 and TRBJ2-7; the match to TRBD1 covers 7 bases. V gave up 5 bases and J gave up 3 bases; unmatched junction bases: 7. The V gene's germline CDR1 is MNHEY and CDR2 SVGAGI. CDR3 length: 14 residues. CDR3 amino acids: CASSLRTGNYEQYF. The CDR3 bases are TGTGCCAGCAGTCTGCGGACAGGAAACTACGAGCAGTACTTC.